This T cell receptor beta chain was sequenced in a study of cytomegalovirus exposure and HLA in healthy donors. The study's findings and limits: TCR beta chain V- and J-gene trimming was linked, in a later analysis, to a missense variant in DCLRE1C. Reportedly, fewer N-insertions than the approximately 700-donor mean appeared in an Asian-associated ancestry cluster in a later analysis.

Healthy bone marrow donors made up the donors. Per germline, CDR1 MNHNY and CDR2 SVGAGI (reference sequence). The CDR3 consists of 14 residues. The V segment lost 6 bases and the J segment 3 bases; nucleotides outside the gene matches: 3. About this clone: Its antigen is unidentified.

In the PCR, 60 Vbeta and 13 Jbeta primers were used. Authors' data handling: The authors later counted about 80 million unique TCR beta chains, roughly 11 million of them shared. The protocol was immunoSEQ multiplex PCR, while the TCRdb copy is restricted to in-frame clones and leaves out a portion. The V and J calls and clone size come from that table; D and trimming were worked out from the DNA. This sample has approximately 130,000 clones; roughly 80% occur once, and the top ten carry about 4%. The sequenced sample consisted of PBMCs. The sequence came from a woman aged 40 to 50 in good health and CMV-seronegative. The chain recombines TRBV6-6 with TRBJ2-2; 8 nucleotides agree with TRBD1. The chain's CDR3 is CASSSTGDTGELFF. The DNA of the CDR3 is TGTGCCAGCAGCTCGACAGGGGACACCGGGGAGCTGTTTTTT.